A single sample gave rise to the 21 T cell receptor beta chains below, sequenced in a study of cytomegalovirus exposure and HLA in healthy donors (dated by TCRdb to about 2017). The library was obtained by the immunoSEQ multiplex PCR assay. A mixture of 60 forward primers for TCR Vbeta segments and 13 reverse primers for TCR Jbeta segments was used in the multiplex PCR. In TCRdb, the immuneACCESS table is reduced to in-frame sequences with V and J assigned. These tables do not hold every clone; where another copy was compared, an unresolved V gene accounts for under half, and the others remain unexplained. The sample table records under 200,000 clones; 70% to 80% of these occur just once. The top ten clonotypes cover roughly 1.6% of the sample. Sequencing was performed on PBMCs. The source is a man aged 35 to 55 in good health and CMV-seronegative.

The V and J genes are TRBV2 and TRBJ2-5, with 8 bases aligning to TRBD2. The CDR3 has 13 residues. Germline CDR1 reads SNHLY; CDR2 reads FYNNEI. Unmatched junction bases numbered 9, after V lost 9 bases and J lost 6 bases. CDR3 nucleotides: TGTGCCAGTGGACTAGCCCCGGAACAGACCCAGTACTTC. It encodes CASGLAPEQTQYF.

The chain joins TRBV11-2 to TRBJ1-4; TRBD1 matches 9 bases. The V gene's germline CDR1 is SGHAT and CDR2 FQNNGV. The CDR3 length is 14 residues. J was trimmed by 7 bases and V by 5 bases; bases with no gene match: 5. CDR3 sequence: CASSRTGGGEKLFF. The DNA of the CDR3 is TGTGCCAGCAGCCGAACAGGGGGCGGTGAAAAACTGTTTTTT. The complete variable domain, with remaining parts taken from reference TRBV11-2 and TRBJ1-4, reads EAGVAQSPRYKIIEKRQSVAFWCNPISGHATLYWYQQILGQGPKLLIQFQNNGVVDDSQLPKDRFSAERLKGVDSTLKIQPAKLEDSAVYLCASSRTGGGEKLFFGSGTQLSVL.

This chain joins TRBV5-6 and TRBJ2-1; D gene uncertain. This CDR3 is 14 amino acids long. V lost 1 base, J lost 9 bases, and 14 bases lay in between. The germline V gene has CDR1 SGHDT and CDR2 YYEEEE. CDR3: CASSLTAGYGEQFF. In nucleotides, the CDR3 is TGTGCCAGCAGCTTGACCGCCGGGTATGGTGAGCAGTTCTTC.

The chain couples TRBV7-8 to TRBJ2-3; the match to TRBD2 covers 11 bases. CDR3 length: 17 residues. The junction had 9 bases not matched to a gene; V was cut back by 1 base and J by 6 bases. CDR1 is SGHVS, CDR2 FQNEAQ, per germline. The CDR3 nucleotides read TGTGCCAGCAGCTTAGTCCTTGGACTAGCGGGCGCGGATACGCAGTATTTT. It is translated as CASSLVLGLAGADTQYF.

The chain combines TRBV5-1 with TRBJ2-1, with 8 positions matching TRBD2. This CDR3 has 16 residues. After removal of 0 bases from V and 2 bases from J, the junction contained 4 bases not matched to a gene. Germline CDR1 SGHRS, CDR2 YFSETQ. CDR3 nucleotide sequence: TGCGCCAGCAGCTTGGAAACGGGGGGGGCCTACAATGAGCAGTTCTTC. It codes for CASSLETGGAYNEQFF.

This chain's CDR3 is CSALSGSEQYV. The DNA of the CDR3 is TGCAGTGCTCTATCAGGCTCCGAGCAGTACGTC. The V call is TRBV20-1, the J call TRBJ2-7; D is ambiguous. Germline lookup yields CDR1 DFQATT and CDR2 SNEGSKA (reference sequence). The CDR3 extends over 11 amino acids. Trimming cost V 5 bases and J 6 bases, with 11 bases left between them.

The rearrangement uses TRBV7-2 and TRBJ1-1, with 9 nucleotides matching TRBD1. The CDR3 is made up of 16 amino acids. Per the germline V gene, CDR1 is SGHTA and CDR2 is FQGNSA. The V and J ends lost 3 bases and 1 base, in that order; junction bases with no gene match: 6. CDR3 loop: CASSFQQGARNTEAFF. The CDR3 DNA follows: TGTGCCAGCAGCTTCCAACAGGGGGCGAGGAACACTGAAGCTTTCTTT.

The chain recombines TRBV4-1 with TRBJ2-7, with no clear D. The germline gives CDR1 MGHRA, CDR2 YSYEKL. The CDR3 spans 15 residues. V was pared by 0 bases and J by 3 bases, with 12 bases between. CDR3 coding DNA: TGCGCCAGCAGCCAAGATAAGGCCGGGTTCTACGAGCAGTACTTC. It specifies CASSQDKAGFYEQYF.

This clone was detected once. V gene TRBV11-2 combines with J gene TRBJ1-3; D not certain. The CDR3 runs 16 residues. Germline V gene sequence: CDR1 SGHAT, CDR2 FQNNGV. V was trimmed by 1 base and J by 0 bases, leaving 10 bases between them. The CDR3 coding sequence is TGTGCCAGCAGCTTAGGCCCAGGCCCCTCTGGAAACACCATATATTTT. This gives the protein CASSLGPGPSGNTIYF.

This rearrangement joins TRBV6-6 to TRBJ1-5; tentative D call: TRBD1 (6 bases). This CDR3 region has 16 residues. CDR1 is MNHNY, CDR2 SVGAGI, per germline (reference sequence). V was clipped by 7 bases and J by 0 bases, with 16 bases between them. The CDR3 bases are TGTGCCAGCACTCTAAACCGGGACATTAGCAATCAGCCCCAGCATTTT. It codes for CASTLNRDISNQPQHF.

V and J are TRBV7-3 and TRBJ2-1; TRBD1 agrees at 7 bases. The CDR3 has 15 residues. Germline V gives CDR1 SGHTA, CDR2 FQGTGA. V lost 4 bases to trimming and J lost 5 bases; unmatched junction nucleotides: 8. CDR3 sequence (DNA): TGTGCCAGCAGCTCCAAGGGGGCTACTGACAATGAGCAGTTCTTC. Amino acid sequence: CASSSKGATDNEQFF.

The chain has TRBV13 and TRBJ2-1; 13 nucleotides align to TRBD2. V trimming: 4 bases; J trimming: 2 bases; junction bases outside the gene matches: 2. The CDR3 runs 16 residues. CDR1 is PRHDT and CDR2 is FYEKMQ in the germline V gene (reference sequence). The CDR3 is CASSSGLAGAYNEQFF. The DNA of the CDR3 is TGTGCCAGCAGCTCCGGACTAGCGGGAGCCTACAATGAGCAGTTCTTC.

This clone was detected only a few times. This sequence joins TRBV5-5 and TRBJ2-7; 13 nucleotides agree with TRBD2. This CDR3 comprises 17 residues. CDR1 SGHKS and CDR2 YYEKEE come from the germline V gene (reference sequence). V dropped 4 bases and J dropped 0; count of bases not matched to a gene: 7. The CDR3 reads CASSPGTSGTGSYEQYV. CDR3 DNA: TGTGCCAGCAGCCCTGGGACTAGCGGGACTGGCTCCTACGAGCAGTACGTC.

The chain has TRBV9 and TRBJ2-3; 9 nucleotides agree with TRBD2. In germline, CDR1 is SGDLS, CDR2 YYNGEE. Germline trimming cut 0 bases from V and 11 bases from J; bases unmatched to any gene: 4. The length of the CDR3 is 13 residues. The CDR3 DNA follows: TGTGCCAGCAGCGTAGGTGAACTAGCGGGGCAGTATTTT. Its translation: CASSVGELAGQYF.

The chain uses TRBV5-5 and TRBJ1-1, with D unclear. This CDR3 has 17 amino acids. The V end lost 3 bases, the J end lost 5 bases, and 23 bases lay between the germline ends. Germline assignment: CDR1 SGHKS and CDR2 YYEKEE (reference sequence). CDR3 bases: TGTGCCAGCAGCTCCCCTTGGGAGGGTGTTTGGGGTACTGAAGCTTTCTTT. Its protein product is CASSSPWEGVWGTEAFF.

This clone was observed a handful of times. CDR3 sequence (DNA): TGTGCCAGCAGTTTGAGGGACATCAGCACTGAAGCTTTCTTT. Residues: CASSLRDISTEAFF. The rearrangement links TRBV28 to TRBJ1-1, with D possibly being TRBD1 (6 bases). Germline CDR1 MDHEN, CDR2 SYDVKM. This CDR3 is 14 amino acids long. Trimming left V 3 bases short and J 4 bases short, with 12 bases between.

The chain joins TRBV9 to TRBJ2-1, with a possible D match to TRBD2 (5 bases). V was cut by 0 bases and J by 7 bases, with 11 bases left in between. Germline V CDR1 and CDR2: SGDLS, YYNGEE. The CDR3 loop spans 14 amino acids. CDR3 sequence (DNA): TGTGCCAGCAGCGTAGGAGGGCTGGGAAATGAGCAGTTCTTC. Translated, it gives CASSVGGLGNEQFF.

In this sample, this clone turned up a few times. The chain links TRBV4-1 to TRBJ1-5; possibly TRBD1 for D (6 bases). Germline V gene sequence: CDR1 MGHRA, CDR2 YSYEKL. This CDR3 spans 15 amino acids. Between the trimmed V and J ends, which lost 4 bases and 4 bases, there was a span of 14 bases. The CDR3 loop is CASSPRDNGNQPQHF. CDR3 DNA: TGCGCCAGCAGCCCCCGGGACAATGGGAATCAGCCCCAGCATTTT.

The J gene is TRBJ1-2, the V gene TRBV4-2; D gene uncertain. The CDR3 spans 14 residues. With 0 bases removed from V and 7 bases from J, the gap between germline ends came to 12 bases. The V gene's germline CDR1 is LGHNA and CDR2 YNFKEQ. CDR3 protein: CASSQESGVAGYTF. CDR3 coding DNA: TGTGCCAGCAGCCAAGAATCCGGGGTTGCTGGCTACACCTTC.

J is TRBJ2-7 and V is TRBV30; D uncertain. The V end was cut by 3 bases, the J end by 2 bases, with 8 bases between. Germline V CDR1 and CDR2: GTSNPN, SVGIG (reference sequence). The CDR3 runs to 12 residues. CDR3 DNA sequence: TGTGCCTGGAGCACGGTTGCCTACGAGCAGTACTTC. Translating it yields CAWSTVAYEQYF.

The chain links TRBV9 to TRBJ2-2; TRBD1 matches 8 bases. Germline CDR1 is SGDLS and CDR2 is YYNGEE. This CDR3 has 16 amino acids. J lost 1 base, V lost 3 bases, and 5 bases had no gene match. This chain's CDR3 is CASSEQGGVNTGELFF. CDR3 coding DNA: TGTGCCAGCAGCGAACAGGGGGGAGTGAACACCGGGGAGCTGTTTTTT.